This entry lists 13 T cell receptor beta chains sequenced from one sample in a study of beta chain features in type 1 diabetes. Expressed TCRB transcripts got sequenced, as all isolated RNA was reverse transcribed. The method was immunoSEQ multiplex PCR; TCRdb's version includes in-frame clones alone and lacks a portion of them. The sample lists about 130,000 clones, about 8.7% occurring once. Input material: central memory CD4+ T cells from blood. These receptors were obtained from a man younger than 35 in good health.

This clone has a handful of counts. The chain recombines TRBV11-2 with TRBJ2-2; TRBD2 aligns across 9 bases. J lost 7 bases, V lost 5 bases, and 8 bases had no gene match. Germline V lookup: CDR1 SGHAT, CDR2 FQNNGV. This CDR3 has 15 residues. The CDR3 region is CASSAVRGGGGELFF. The CDR3 DNA reads as TGTGCCAGCAGCGCGGTGCGGGGGGGCGGCGGGGAGCTGTTTTTT. The entire variable domain, with the rest obtained from reference TRBV11-2 and TRBJ2-2, is as follows: EAGVAQSPRYKIIEKRQSVAFWCNPISGHATLYWYQQILGQGPKLLIQFQNNGVVDDSQLPKDRFSAERLKGVDSTLKIQPAKLEDSAVYLCASSAVRGGGGELFFGEGSRLTVL.

The gene calls are TRBV7-9 and TRBJ1-4; 9 nucleotides line up with TRBD1. This CDR3 region has 15 residues. Germline loops: CDR1 SEHNR, CDR2 FQNEAQ (reference sequence). Trimming took 4 bases from V and 4 from J; bases not matched to a gene: 4. CDR3 sequence (DNA): TGTGCCAGCAGCTCTCGACAGGGGGGTAATGAAAAACTGTTTTTT. This codes for CASSSRQGGNEKLFF.

Of note for this clone: A read error may produce the germline difference seen at one junction end. The chain links TRBV28 to TRBJ2-1, with D possibly matching TRBD1 (5 bases). The CDR3 sequence is 12 residues long. Germline lookup yields CDR1 MDHEN and CDR2 SYDVKM. The CDR3 DNA reads as TGTTCCAGCACCCCTGGTGGCAGGGATCTGTTCTTC. Amino acid sequence: CSSTPGGRDLFF.

This chain links TRBV19 with TRBJ2-1; D gene ambiguous. V shed 6 bases and J shed 0 bases, with 9 bases lying between them. This CDR3 is 14 amino acids long. From germline, CDR1 is LNHDA and CDR2 SQIVND (reference sequence). The CDR3 DNA reads as TGTGCCAGTAGACCGGCGGTCTCCTACAATGAGCAGTTCTTC. Translation gives CASRPAVSYNEQFF.

The chain recombines TRBV6-6 with TRBJ1-5; D may be TRBD1 (6 bases). The CDR3 extends over 16 amino acids. Germline CDR1 MNHNY, CDR2 SVGAGI (reference sequence). The V end was cut by 6 bases, the J end by 6 bases, with 21 bases between. The CDR3 DNA reads as TGTGCCAGCAGACCACCTACAGGGTTCGTCAGTCAGCCCCAGCATTTT. It codes for CASRPPTGFVSQPQHF.

This clone has just a few counts. V is TRBV6-5 and J is TRBJ1-1, with D unclear. The CDR3 consists of 16 residues. V was clipped by 0 bases and J by 2 bases, with 13 bases between them. CDR1 and CDR2 (germline): MNHEY, SVGAGI. In nucleotides, the CDR3 is TGTGCCAGCAGTTACTCGAGGCCTCCACAAAACACTGAAGCTTTCTTT. This translates into CASSYSRPPQNTEAFF.

The J gene is TRBJ2-7, the V gene TRBV7-2; 11 nucleotides align to TRBD2. J gave up 1 base and V 2 bases, and 7 bases lay outside the gene matches. The CDR3 totals 17 residues. The germline V gene has CDR1 SGHTA and CDR2 FQGNSA. CDR3 nucleotide sequence: TGTGCCAGCAGCTTACGGGGTGCTAGCGGGAGGTCCTACGAGCAGTACTTC. It yields the protein CASSLRGASGRSYEQYF. The whole variable domain, remainder taken from reference TRBV7-2 and TRBJ2-7, is GAGVSQSPSNKVTEKGKDVELRCDPISGHTALYWYRQSLGQGLEFLIYFQGNSAPDKSGLPSDRFSAERTGGSVSTLTIQRTQQEDSAVYLCASSLRGASGRSYEQYFGPGTRLTVT.

This clone has just a few counts. The chain recombines TRBV4-2 with TRBJ1-3; no reliable D call. This CDR3 contains 16 residues. The V gene's germline CDR1 is LGHNA and CDR2 YNFKEQ. V lost 4 bases and J lost 0, with 13 bases in between. CDR3 amino acids: CASSPAAALSGNTIYF. As DNA, the CDR3 is TGTGCCAGCAGCCCAGCCGCGGCCCTCTCTGGAAACACCATATATTTT.

The chain combines TRBV30 with TRBJ1-5; D remains ambiguous. In germline, CDR1 is GTSNPN, CDR2 SVGIG (reference sequence). Deletions cut 1 base from V and 3 bases from J, with 7 bases between. The CDR3 sequence is 13 residues long. CDR3 protein: CAWSASANQPQHF. The CDR3 DNA follows: TGTGCCTGGAGTGCTAGCGCCAATCAGCCCCAGCATTTT.

This clone was observed many times. The chain recombines TRBV7-9 with TRBJ1-3; the D gene is possibly TRBD1 (5 bases). The CDR3 extends over 13 amino acids. V lost 5 bases and J 8 bases, leaving 13 bases between the germline ends. CDR1 SEHNR and CDR2 FQNEAQ come from the germline V gene (reference sequence). CDR3 nucleotide sequence: TGTGCCAGCAGCGCTCAGGGATTGGACACCATATATTTT. Translation: CASSAQGLDTIYF.

V usage is TRBV11-1 and J usage is TRBJ2-5, with TRBD2 identical over 8 bases. Per the germline V gene, CDR1 is SGHAT and CDR2 is FQDESV (reference sequence). The length of the CDR3 is 17 residues. Trimming at V came to 3 bases and at J to 2 bases, leaving 11 bases not matched to a gene. CDR3 in DNA: TGTGCCAGCAGCTTCGGGGAATCCGGGGGGGAGCAAGAGACCCAGTACTTC. Translating gives CASSFGESGGEQETQYF.

This clone has more than one count but fewer than ten. The chain joins TRBV4-2 to TRBJ1-2; D remains unclear. The CDR3 runs to 14 residues. The V and J ends lost 0 bases and 2 bases respectively, with 7 bases between them. Per germline, CDR1 LGHNA and CDR2 YNFKEQ. Written as DNA, the CDR3 is TGTGCCAGCAGCCAAGATCCAGTCAACTATGGCTACACCTTC. It translates to CASSQDPVNYGYTF.

This clone turned up a few times. The rearrangement uses TRBV7-9 and TRBJ2-7, with D maybe TRBD2 (6 bases). V was trimmed by 0 bases and J by 5 bases, leaving 17 bases between them. CDR1 and CDR2 from the germline V gene are SEHNR and FQNEAQ (reference sequence). This CDR3 has 16 residues. CDR3 amino acids: CASSLAISAGMDEQYF. CDR3 nucleotide sequence: TGTGCCAGCAGCTTAGCGATTTCGGCGGGGATGGACGAGCAGTACTTC.